One TCR beta chain is described in this entry. Its antigen remains unknown. Germline assignment: CDR1 GTSNPN and CDR2 SVGIG (reference sequence). The CDR3 totals 12 residues. The junction had 2 bases not matched to a gene; V was cut back by 5 bases and J by 7 bases. These data originate in a study of cytomegalovirus exposure and HLA in healthy donors. The study's findings and limits: The study labeled 150 or so TCR beta chains cytomegalovirus-associated. According to a later analysis, TCR clusters from the first cohort tended to co-occur in the roughly 130 validation repertoires. Most TCR sequences were uncommon, yet certain public TCRs appeared in many donors.

Profiling relied on immunoSEQ multiplex PCR, and the TCRdb table lists in-frame clones only, not all of them. This repertoire shows 150,000 to 200,000 clones, around four fifths found once; its top ten account for more than 6.5%. This chain joins TRBV30 and TRBJ1-4; 9 bases line up with TRBD1. The TCR was taken from a man aged 18 to 30 in good health and CMV-seropositive. The sample taken for sequencing was PBMCs. CDR3 protein: CAWGTGTEKLFF. CDR3 in DNA: TGTGCCTGGGGGACAGGGACTGAAAAACTGTTTTTT.